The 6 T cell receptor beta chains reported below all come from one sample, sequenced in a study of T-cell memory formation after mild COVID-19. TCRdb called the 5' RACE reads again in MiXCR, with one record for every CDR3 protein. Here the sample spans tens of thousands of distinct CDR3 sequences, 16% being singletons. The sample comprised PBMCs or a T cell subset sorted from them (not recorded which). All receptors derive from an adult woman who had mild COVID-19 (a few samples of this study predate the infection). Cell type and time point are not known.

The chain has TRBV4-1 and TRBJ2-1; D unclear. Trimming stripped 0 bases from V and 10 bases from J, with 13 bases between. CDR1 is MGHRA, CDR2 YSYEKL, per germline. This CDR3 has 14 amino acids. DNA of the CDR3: TGCGCCAGCAGCCAAGAAGGTTCGACGATGGAGCAGTTCTTC. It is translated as CASSQEGSTMEQFF.

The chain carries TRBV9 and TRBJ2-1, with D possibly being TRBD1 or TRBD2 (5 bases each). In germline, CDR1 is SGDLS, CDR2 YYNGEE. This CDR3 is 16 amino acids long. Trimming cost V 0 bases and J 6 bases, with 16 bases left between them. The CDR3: CASSVVSGLGPNEQFF. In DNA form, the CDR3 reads TGTGCCAGCAGCGTAGTATCTGGACTGGGACCCAATGAGCAGTTCTTC.

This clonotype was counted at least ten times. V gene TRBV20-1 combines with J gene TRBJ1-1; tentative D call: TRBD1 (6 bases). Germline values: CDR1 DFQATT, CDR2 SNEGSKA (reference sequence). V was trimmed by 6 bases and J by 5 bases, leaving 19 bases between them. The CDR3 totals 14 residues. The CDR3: CSAPVGGPGTEAFF. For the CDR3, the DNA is TGCAGTGCCCCAGTTGGGGGGCCGGGGACTGAAGCTTTCTTT.

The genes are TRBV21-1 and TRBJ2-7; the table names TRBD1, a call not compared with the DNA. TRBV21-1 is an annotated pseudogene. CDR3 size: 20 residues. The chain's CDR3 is CASSTERKRDRLSPAYEQYF. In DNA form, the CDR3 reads TGTGCCAGCAGCACGGAAAGGAAGAGGGACAGGCTTTCCCCCGCCTACGAGCAGTACTTC.

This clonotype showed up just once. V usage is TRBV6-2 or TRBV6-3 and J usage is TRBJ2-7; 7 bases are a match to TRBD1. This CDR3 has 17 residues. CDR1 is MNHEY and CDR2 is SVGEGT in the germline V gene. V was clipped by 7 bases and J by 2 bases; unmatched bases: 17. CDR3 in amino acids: CASTRGRDSFHPYEQYF. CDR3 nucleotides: TGTGCCAGCACCCGAGGCCGGGACAGCTTCCATCCCTACGAGCAGTACTTC.

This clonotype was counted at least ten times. The CDR3 sequence: CAISESPPEAFF. The CDR3 DNA reads as TGTGCCATCAGTGAGTCTCCCCCTGAAGCTTTCTTT. V is TRBV10-3 and J is TRBJ1-1; D gene unclear. Germline V gene lookup returns CDR1 ENHRY and CDR2 SYGVKD. The CDR3 has 12 amino acids. The germline V and J ends were trimmed by 0 bases and 6 bases, with 5 bases remaining between them.